One and the same sample provided the 16 T cell receptor beta chains below, sequenced in a study of T cells in Graves' hyperthyroidism and ophthalmopathy. There were TCR beta CDR3 regions amplified from RNA transcripts. With the HTBI primer set, the TCR CDR3 went through a first round of RT-PCR. TCRdb ran MiXCR on the multiplex PCR reads and lists one entry per CDR3 protein. The profile shows 300,000 to 400,000 distinct CDR3 sequences, approximately 18% of them singletons. Source material: blood. The receptors come from a young man with Graves' ophthalmopathy.

The rearrangement uses TRBV5-1 and TRBJ1-5, with 9 positions matching TRBD1. This CDR3 comprises 15 residues. V lost 3 bases, J lost 5 bases, and 6 bases stayed unmatched. Germline CDR1 and CDR2: SGHRS and YFSETQ. CDR3 in amino acids: CASSSNTGGDQPQHF. CDR3 coding DNA: TGCGCCAGCAGCTCCAATACAGGGGGCGATCAGCCCCAGCATTTT.

This clonotype was observed many times. This chain connects TRBV4-1 to TRBJ1-1, with D unresolved. The germline V gene has CDR1 MGHRA and CDR2 YSYEKL. This CDR3 spans 15 amino acids. V dropped 4 bases and J dropped 0 bases, with 12 bases sitting between them. CDR3 DNA sequence: TGCGCCAGCAGCCCCGGGGAGGAGTTGAACACTGAAGCTTTCTTT. Its translation is CASSPGEELNTEAFF.

This clonotype came up many times. The CDR3 is CSVAASGTVTTEAFF. CDR3 DNA sequence: TGCAGCGTAGCCGCTTCCGGGACGGTCACCACTGAAGCTTTCTTT. The chain links TRBV29-1 to TRBJ1-1, with TRBD1 as a possible D gene (5 bases). CDR1 and CDR2 from the germline V gene are SQVTM and ANQGSEA. The germline V and J ends were trimmed by 6 bases and 4 bases, with 21 bases remaining between them. The CDR3 covers 15 residues.

In this sample, this clonotype turned up many times. The J gene is TRBJ2-7, the V gene TRBV19, with TRBD1 matching over 8 bases. The CDR3 loop spans 14 amino acids. Germline CDR1 reads LNHDA; CDR2 reads SQIVND (reference sequence). The trim removed 7 bases at V and 3 bases at J, leaving 8 bases unmatched. The CDR3 DNA follows: TGTGCCAGTACGAGAGGGACAGGAAGCTACGAGCAGTACTTC. It yields the protein CASTRGTGSYEQYF.

With regard to this clonotype: One end of the junction does not line up with germline, which may come from a read error. This chain uses TRBV24-1 with TRBJ1-5; the match to TRBD1 covers 8 bases. The CDR3 runs to 13 residues. Germline V gene lookup returns CDR1 KGHDR and CDR2 SFDVKD. The CDR3 DNA reads as TGTGTCACCAGTTATGCAGGGGGCTCACCCCAGCATTTT. Residues: CVTSYAGGSPQHF.

The V and J genes are TRBV9 and TRBJ2-2; D is ambiguous. The CDR3 sequence is 14 residues long. Germline V gene data show CDR1 as SGDLS and CDR2 as YYNGEE. V was trimmed by 0 bases and J by 1 base, leaving 4 bases between them. This CDR3 reads CASSVVQNTGELFF. The CDR3 nucleotides read TGTGCCAGCAGCGTAGTTCAGAACACCGGGGAGCTGTTTTTT.

This clonotype occurred many times. This chain links TRBV11-2 with TRBJ2-5; D tentatively fits TRBD1 or TRBD2 (6 bases each). CDR1 SGHAT and CDR2 FQNNGV come from the germline V gene. The CDR3 length is 14 residues. The germline V and J ends were trimmed by 2 bases and 5 bases, with 12 bases remaining between them. The CDR3 spells CASSLTGARETQYF. The CDR3 region has the DNA TGTGCCAGCAGCTTAACGGGGGCTAGGGAGACCCAGTACTTC.

This clonotype appeared many times. The chain couples TRBV5-4 to TRBJ2-7, with 7 bases that match TRBD2. The CDR3 has 15 amino acids. Unmatched junction bases numbered 8, after V lost 1 base and J lost 4 bases. CDR1 and CDR2 from the germline V gene are SGHNT and YYREEE (reference sequence). The CDR3 region is CASSLRGRGGYEQYF. CDR3 nucleotides: TGTGCCAGCAGCTTGAGGGGCCGCGGGGGATACGAGCAGTACTTC.

Many counts were recorded for this clonotype. The V and J genes are TRBV5-6 and TRBJ1-1, with 7 bases matching TRBD1. The V gene's germline CDR1 is SGHDT and CDR2 YYEEEE. The ends lost 2 bases at V and 3 bases at J; junction bases unmatched: 1. The CDR3 contains 13 residues. The CDR3 nucleotides are TGTGCCAGCAGCTTCGGGACAGACACTGAAGCTTTCTTT. Its protein is CASSFGTDTEAFF. The full variable domain, completed using reference TRBV5-6 and TRBJ1-1, is DAGVTQSPTHLIKTRGQQVTLRCSPKSGHDTVSWYQQALGQGPQFIFQYYEEEERQRGNFPDRFSGHQFPNYSSELNVNALLLGDSALYLCASSFGTDTEAFFGQGTRLTVV.

Of note for this clonotype: Since a much larger clone is just one base distant, this may be a read error. The chain recombines TRBV11-1 with TRBJ2-5; D gene ambiguous. This CDR3 is built from 15 residues. The V gene lost 1 base and the J gene lost 2 bases, with 11 bases spanning the gap. From germline, CDR1 is SGHAT and CDR2 FQDESV (reference sequence). The CDR3 sequence: CASSLEPGPQETQYF. DNA for the CDR3: TGTGCCAGCAGCTTAGAGCCCGGGCCTCAAGAGACCCAGTACTTC.

This clonotype was counted many times. The chain combines TRBV11-2 with TRBJ1-2; tentative D call: TRBD1 (6 bases). Trimming shortened V by 5 bases and J by 5 bases, and 12 bases separated the two germline ends. The CDR3 contains 13 residues. Germline V CDR1 and CDR2: SGHAT, FQNNGV. DNA for the CDR3: TGTGCCAGCAGCGGGGGGGGGGCTTATGGCTACACCTTC. It codes for CASSGGGAYGYTF.

The table lists this clonotype with many counts. The chain recombines TRBV18 with TRBJ1-4; D perhaps matches TRBD1 (6 bases). V lost 2 bases and J 8 bases, leaving 12 bases between the germline ends. The germline gives CDR1 KGHSH, CDR2 LQKENI. This CDR3 is 14 amino acids long. CDR3 in DNA: TGTGCCAGCTCACCATCACAGGGTGGAGAAAAACTGTTTTTT. Its translation: CASSPSQGGEKLFF.

This clonotype was seen at least ten times. The chain joins TRBV11-2 to TRBJ2-2; D is uncertain. Trimming took 5 bases from V and 1 from J, leaving 11 bases between them. The CDR3 has 15 amino acids. Germline assignment: CDR1 SGHAT and CDR2 FQNNGV. The CDR3 reads CASSHIGRNTGELFF. The CDR3, as DNA: TGTGCCAGCAGCCATATAGGGCGGAACACCGGGGAGCTGTTTTTT.

Remarks on this clonotype: This may arise from a read error, as a much more abundant clone is one base away. This CDR3 is missing its conserved last phenylalanine or tryptophan, likely due to a read error. The chain has TRBV20-1 and TRBJ2-3; 11 nucleotides match TRBD2. V gave up 0 bases and J gave up 2 bases; unmatched junction bases: 7. The CDR3 totals 17 residues. In germline, CDR1 is DFQATT, CDR2 SNEGSKA (reference sequence). The CDR3 loop is CSARDSASGGTTDTQYS. The CDR3, as DNA: TGCAGTGCTAGAGATAGCGCTAGCGGGGGGACCACAGATACGCAGTATTCT.

This clonotype was recorded a few times. This chain joins TRBV2 and TRBJ1-3; the D gene is possibly TRBD1 (5 bases). The CDR3 extends over 15 amino acids. The V gene's germline CDR1 is SNHLY and CDR2 FYNNEI. The germline V and J ends were trimmed by 5 bases and 6 bases, with 17 bases remaining between them. The CDR3 loop reads CASSQSRVGPNTIYF. The CDR3 nucleotides read TGTGCCAGCAGTCAATCCAGGGTTGGGCCAAACACCATATATTTT.

V usage is TRBV9 and J usage is TRBJ2-5; D is undetermined. The germline CDR1 and CDR2 sequences are SGDLS and YYNGEE. V lost 0 bases and J 5 bases, leaving 14 bases between the germline ends. The CDR3 is 15 amino acids. The CDR3 sequence: CASSVGSQSFETQYF. The CDR3 DNA reads as TGTGCCAGCAGCGTAGGGAGCCAGTCTTTCGAGACCCAGTACTTC.